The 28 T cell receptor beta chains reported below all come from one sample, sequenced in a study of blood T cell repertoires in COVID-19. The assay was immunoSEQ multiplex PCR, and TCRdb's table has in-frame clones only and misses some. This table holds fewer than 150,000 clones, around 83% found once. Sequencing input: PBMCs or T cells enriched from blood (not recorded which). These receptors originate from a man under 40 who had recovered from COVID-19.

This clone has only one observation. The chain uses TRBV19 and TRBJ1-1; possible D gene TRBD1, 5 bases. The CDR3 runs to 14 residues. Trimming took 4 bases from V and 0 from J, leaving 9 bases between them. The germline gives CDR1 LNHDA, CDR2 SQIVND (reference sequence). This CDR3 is CASSRGELNTEAFF. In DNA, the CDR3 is TGTGCCAGTAGTAGGGGGGAGCTGAACACTGAAGCTTTCTTT.

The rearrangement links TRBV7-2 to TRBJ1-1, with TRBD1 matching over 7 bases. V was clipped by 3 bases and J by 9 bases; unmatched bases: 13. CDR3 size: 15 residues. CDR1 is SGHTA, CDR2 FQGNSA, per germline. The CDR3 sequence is CASSFPTLTGSQAFF. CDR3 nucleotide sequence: TGTGCCAGCAGCTTTCCAACCCTGACAGGGTCCCAAGCTTTCTTT.

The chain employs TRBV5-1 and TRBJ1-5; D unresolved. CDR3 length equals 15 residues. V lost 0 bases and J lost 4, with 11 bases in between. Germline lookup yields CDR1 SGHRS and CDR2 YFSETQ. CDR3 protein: CASSLDIGENQPQHF. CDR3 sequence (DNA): TGCGCCAGCAGCTTGGATATTGGAGAAAATCAGCCCCAGCATTTT.

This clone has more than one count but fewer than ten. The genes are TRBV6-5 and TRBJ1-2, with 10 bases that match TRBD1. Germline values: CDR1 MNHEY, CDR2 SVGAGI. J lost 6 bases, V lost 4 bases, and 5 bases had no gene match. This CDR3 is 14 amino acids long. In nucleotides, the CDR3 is TGTGCCAGCAGTTTCGACAGGGGGCTTGATGGCTACACCTTC. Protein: CASSFDRGLDGYTF.

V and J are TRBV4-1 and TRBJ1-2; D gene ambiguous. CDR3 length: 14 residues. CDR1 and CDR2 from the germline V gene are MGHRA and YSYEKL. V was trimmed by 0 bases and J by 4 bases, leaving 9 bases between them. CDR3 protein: CASSQDKEGYGYTF. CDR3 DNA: TGCGCCAGCAGCCAAGATAAGGAGGGCTATGGCTACACCTTC.

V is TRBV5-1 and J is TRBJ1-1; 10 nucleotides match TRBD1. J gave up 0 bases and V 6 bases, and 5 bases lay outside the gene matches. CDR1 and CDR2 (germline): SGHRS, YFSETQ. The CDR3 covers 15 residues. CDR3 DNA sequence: TGCGCCAGCACCACCGGGACAGGGGTGAACACTGAAGCTTTCTTT. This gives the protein CASTTGTGVNTEAFF.

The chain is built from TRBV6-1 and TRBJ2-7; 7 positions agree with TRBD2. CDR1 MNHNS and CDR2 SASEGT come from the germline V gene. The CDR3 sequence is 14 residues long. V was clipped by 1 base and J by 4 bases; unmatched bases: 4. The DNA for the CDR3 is TGTGCCAGCAGTGAAGGGGGGGGAGCGTACGAGCAGTACTTC. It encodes CASSEGGGAYEQYF.

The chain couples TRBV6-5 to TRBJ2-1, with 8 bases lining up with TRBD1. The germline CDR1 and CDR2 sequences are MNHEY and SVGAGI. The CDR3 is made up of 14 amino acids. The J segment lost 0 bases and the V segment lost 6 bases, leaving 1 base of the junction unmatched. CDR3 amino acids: CASSTGGSYNEQFF. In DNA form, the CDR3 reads TGTGCCAGCAGCACAGGGGGCTCCTACAATGAGCAGTTCTTC.

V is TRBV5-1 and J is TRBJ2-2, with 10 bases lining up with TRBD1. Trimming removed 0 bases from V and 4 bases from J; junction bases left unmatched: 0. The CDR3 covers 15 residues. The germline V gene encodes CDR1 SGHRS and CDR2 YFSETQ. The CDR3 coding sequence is TGCGCCAGCAGCTTGGGGGACAGGGGCACCGGGGAGCTGTTTTTT. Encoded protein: CASSLGDRGTGELFF.

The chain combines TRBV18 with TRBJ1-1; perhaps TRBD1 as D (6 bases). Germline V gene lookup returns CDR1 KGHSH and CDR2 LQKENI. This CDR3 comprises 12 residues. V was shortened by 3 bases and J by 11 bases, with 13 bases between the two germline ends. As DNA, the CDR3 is TGTGCCAGCTCACCTGGACAGACCGGGGCTTTCTTT. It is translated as CASSPGQTGAFF. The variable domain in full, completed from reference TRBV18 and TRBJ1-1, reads NAGVMQNPRHLVRRRGQEARLRCSPMKGHSHVYWYRQLPEEGLKFMVYLQKENIIDESGMPKERFSAEFPKEGPSILRIQQVVRGDSAAYFCASSPGQTGAFFGQGTRLTVV.

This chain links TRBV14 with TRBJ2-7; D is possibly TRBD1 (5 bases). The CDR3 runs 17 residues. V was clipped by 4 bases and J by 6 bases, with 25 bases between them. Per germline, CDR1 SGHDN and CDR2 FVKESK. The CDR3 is CASSPTTSGKFPLEQYV. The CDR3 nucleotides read TGTGCCAGCAGCCCGACAACCTCAGGGAAATTTCCCCTCGAGCAGTACGTC.

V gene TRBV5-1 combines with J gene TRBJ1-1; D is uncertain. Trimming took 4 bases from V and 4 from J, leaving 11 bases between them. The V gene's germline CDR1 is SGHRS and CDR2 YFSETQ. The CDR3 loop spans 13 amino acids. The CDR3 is CASSPELGTEAFF. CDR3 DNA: TGCGCCAGCAGCCCGGAGTTGGGCACTGAAGCTTTCTTT. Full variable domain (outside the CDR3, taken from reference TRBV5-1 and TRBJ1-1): KAGVTQTPRYLIKTRGQQVTLSCSPISGHRSVSWYQQTPGQGLQFLFEYFSETQRNKGNFPGRFSGRQFSNSRSEMNVSTLELGDSALYLCASSPELGTEAFFGQGTRLTVV.

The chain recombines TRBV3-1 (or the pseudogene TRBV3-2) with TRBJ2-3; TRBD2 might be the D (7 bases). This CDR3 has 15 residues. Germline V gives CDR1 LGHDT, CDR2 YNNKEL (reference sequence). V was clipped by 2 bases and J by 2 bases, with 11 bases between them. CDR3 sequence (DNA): TGTGCCAGCAGCCAAACCGGGGGGCCCACAGATACGCAGTATTTT. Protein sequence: CASSQTGGPTDTQYF.

The CDR3 protein is CASSIAGGWNNEQFF. The DNA for the CDR3 is TGTGCTAGTTCCATCGCGGGGGGTTGGAACAATGAGCAGTTCTTC. J is TRBJ2-1 and V is TRBV12-5, with TRBD2 matching over 8 bases. V lost 8 bases and J lost 5; bases outside the gene matches: 11. The length of the CDR3 is 15 residues. The germline V gene has CDR1 LGHNT and CDR2 FRNRAP.

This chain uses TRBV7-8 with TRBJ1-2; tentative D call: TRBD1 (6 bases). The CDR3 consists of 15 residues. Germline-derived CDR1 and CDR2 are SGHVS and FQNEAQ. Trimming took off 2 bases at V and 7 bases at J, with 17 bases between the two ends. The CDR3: CASSLSPDSRFGYTF. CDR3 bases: TGTGCCAGCAGCTTAAGCCCGGACAGTCGATTTGGCTACACCTTC.

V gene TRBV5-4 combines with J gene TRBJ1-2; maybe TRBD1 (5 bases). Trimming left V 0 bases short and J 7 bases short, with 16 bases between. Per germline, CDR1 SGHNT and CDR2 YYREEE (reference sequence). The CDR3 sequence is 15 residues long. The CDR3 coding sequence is TGTGCCAGCAGCTTGGACGGGTTGGAGGGACCTGGCTACACCTTC. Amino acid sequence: CASSLDGLEGPGYTF. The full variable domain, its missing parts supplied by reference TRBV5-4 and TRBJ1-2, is ETGVTQSPTHLIKTRGQQVTLRCSSQSGHNTVSWYQQALGQGPQFIFQYYREEENGRGNFPPRFSGLQFPNYSSELNVNALELDDSALYLCASSLDGLEGPGYTFGSGTRLTVV.

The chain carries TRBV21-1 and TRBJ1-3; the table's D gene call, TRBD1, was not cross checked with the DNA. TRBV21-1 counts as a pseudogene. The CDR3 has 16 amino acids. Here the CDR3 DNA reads TGTGCCAGCACCTTAGCAGGGGGCACCTCTGGAAACACCATATATTTT. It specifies CASTLAGGTSGNTIYF.

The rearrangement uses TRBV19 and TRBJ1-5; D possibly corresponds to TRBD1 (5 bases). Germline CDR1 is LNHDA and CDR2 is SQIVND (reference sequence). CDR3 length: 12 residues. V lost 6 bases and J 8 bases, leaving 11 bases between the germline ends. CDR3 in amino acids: CASSRVYEPQHF. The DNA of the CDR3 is TGTGCCAGTAGCAGGGTTTATGAGCCCCAGCATTTT.

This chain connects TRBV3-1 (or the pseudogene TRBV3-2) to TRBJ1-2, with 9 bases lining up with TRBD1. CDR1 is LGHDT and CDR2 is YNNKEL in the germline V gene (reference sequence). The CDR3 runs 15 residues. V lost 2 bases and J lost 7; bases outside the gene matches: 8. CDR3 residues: CASSQRGGTGFGYTF. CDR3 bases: TGTGCCAGCAGCCAACGGGGGGGGACAGGGTTTGGCTACACCTTC.

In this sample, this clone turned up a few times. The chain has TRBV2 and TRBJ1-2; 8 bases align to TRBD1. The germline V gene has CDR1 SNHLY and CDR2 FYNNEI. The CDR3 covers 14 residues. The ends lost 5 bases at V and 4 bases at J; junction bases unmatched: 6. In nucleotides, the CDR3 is TGTGCCAGCAGTCCGGACAGGGATGGCTATGGCTACACCTTC. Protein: CASSPDRDGYGYTF.

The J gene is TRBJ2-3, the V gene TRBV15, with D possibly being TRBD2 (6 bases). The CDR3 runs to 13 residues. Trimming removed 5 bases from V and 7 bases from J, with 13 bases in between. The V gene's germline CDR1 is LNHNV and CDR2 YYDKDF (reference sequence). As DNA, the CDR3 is TGTGCCACCAGCGCAGGAGGGTCCCATACGCAGTATTTT. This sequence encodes CATSAGGSHTQYF.

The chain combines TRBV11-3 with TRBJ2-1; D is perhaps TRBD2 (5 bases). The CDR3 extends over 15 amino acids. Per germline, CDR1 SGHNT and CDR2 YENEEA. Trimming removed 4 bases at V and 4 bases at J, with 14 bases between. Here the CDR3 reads CASSSGSRSYNEQFF. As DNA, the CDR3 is TGTGCCAGCAGCTCGGGGAGTAGGTCGTACAATGAGCAGTTCTTC.

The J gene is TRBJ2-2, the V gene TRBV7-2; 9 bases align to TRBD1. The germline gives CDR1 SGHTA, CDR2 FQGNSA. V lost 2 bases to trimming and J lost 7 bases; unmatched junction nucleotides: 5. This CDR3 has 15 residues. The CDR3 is CASSLTGGLVGELFF. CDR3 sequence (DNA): TGTGCCAGCAGCTTAACAGGGGGCCTGGTCGGGGAGCTGTTTTTT.

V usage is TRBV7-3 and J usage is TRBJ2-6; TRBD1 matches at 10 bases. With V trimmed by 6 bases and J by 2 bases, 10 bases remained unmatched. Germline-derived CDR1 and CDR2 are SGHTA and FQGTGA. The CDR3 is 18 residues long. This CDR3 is CASRRTGGSLTGANVLTF. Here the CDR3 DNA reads TGTGCCAGCAGAAGGACAGGGGGTAGTTTGACTGGGGCCAACGTCCTGACTTTC. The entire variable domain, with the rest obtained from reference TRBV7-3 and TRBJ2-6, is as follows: GAGVSQTPSNKVTEKGKYVELRCDPISGHTALYWYRQSLGQGPEFLIYFQGTGAADDSGLPNDRFFAVRPEGSVSTLKIQRTERGDSAVYLCASRRTGGSLTGANVLTFGAGSRLTVL.

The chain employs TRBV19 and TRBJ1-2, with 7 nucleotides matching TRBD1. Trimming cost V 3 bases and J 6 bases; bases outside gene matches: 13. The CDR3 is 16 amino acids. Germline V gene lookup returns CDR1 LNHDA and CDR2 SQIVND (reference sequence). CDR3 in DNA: TGTGCCAGTAGTATCCCAAAGGGACAGCAACCCCATGGCTACACCTTC. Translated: CASSIPKGQQPHGYTF.

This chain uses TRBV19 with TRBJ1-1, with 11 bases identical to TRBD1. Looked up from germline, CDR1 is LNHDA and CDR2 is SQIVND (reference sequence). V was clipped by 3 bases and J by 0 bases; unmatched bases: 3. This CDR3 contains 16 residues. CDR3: CASSIGQGAMNTEAFF. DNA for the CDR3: TGTGCCAGTAGTATTGGACAGGGGGCAATGAACACTGAAGCTTTCTTT. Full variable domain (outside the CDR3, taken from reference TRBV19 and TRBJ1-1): DGGITQSPKYLFRKEGQNVTLSCEQNLNHDAMYWYRQDPGQGLRLIYYSQIVNDFQKGDIAEGYSVSREKKESFPLTVTSAQKNPTAFYLCASSIGQGAMNTEAFFGQGTRLTVV.

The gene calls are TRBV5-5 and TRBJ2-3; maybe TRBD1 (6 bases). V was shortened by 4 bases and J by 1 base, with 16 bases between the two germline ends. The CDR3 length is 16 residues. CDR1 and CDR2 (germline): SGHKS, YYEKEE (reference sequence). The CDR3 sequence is CASSLGGSTRTDTQYF. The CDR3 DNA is TGTGCCAGCAGCCTAGGGGGTAGCACTCGCACAGATACGCAGTATTTT.

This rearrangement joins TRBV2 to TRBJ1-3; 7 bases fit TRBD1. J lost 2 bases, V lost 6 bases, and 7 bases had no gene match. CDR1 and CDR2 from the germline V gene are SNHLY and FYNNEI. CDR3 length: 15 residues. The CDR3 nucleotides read TGTGCCAGCAGGAGGGGGCTAGAACCTGGAAACACCATATATTTT. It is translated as CASRRGLEPGNTIYF.